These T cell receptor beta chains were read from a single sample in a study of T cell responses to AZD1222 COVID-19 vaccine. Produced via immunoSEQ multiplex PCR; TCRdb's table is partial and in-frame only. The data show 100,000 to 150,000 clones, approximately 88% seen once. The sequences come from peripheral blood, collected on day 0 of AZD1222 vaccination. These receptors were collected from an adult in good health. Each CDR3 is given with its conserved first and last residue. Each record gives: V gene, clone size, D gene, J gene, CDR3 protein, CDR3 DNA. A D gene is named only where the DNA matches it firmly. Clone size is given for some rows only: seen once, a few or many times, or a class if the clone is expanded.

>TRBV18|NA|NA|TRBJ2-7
CASSPGTSLYEQYF
TGTGCCAGCTCACCCGGGACTTCACTTTACGAGCAGTACTTC
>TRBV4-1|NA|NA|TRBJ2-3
CASSQDRARGSSSDTQYF
TGCGCCAGCAGCCAAGATAGGGCCCGGGGTTCGTCTTCGGATACGCAGTATTTT
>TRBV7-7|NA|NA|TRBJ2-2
CASSLSGASTGELFF
TGTGCCAGCAGCTTATCGGGGGCCAGCACCGGGGAGCTGTTTTTT
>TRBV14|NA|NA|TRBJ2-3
CASSQRRSAGSTDTQYF
TGTGCCAGCAGCCAAAGGCGTTCAGCGGGCAGCACAGATACGCAGTATTTT
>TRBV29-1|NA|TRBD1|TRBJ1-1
CSVDRGLNTEAFF
TGCAGCGTAGACAGGGGCTTGAACACTGAAGCTTTCTTT
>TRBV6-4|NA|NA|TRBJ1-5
CASGGENWNSRCISNQPQHF
TGTGCCAGCGGGGGGGAGAATTGGAACTCGCGTTGTATCAGCAATCAGCCCCAGCATTTT
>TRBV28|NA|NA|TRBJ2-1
CASIWAGFPPSYNEQFF
TGTGCCAGCATCTGGGCGGGATTTCCCCCTTCCTACAATGAGCAGTTCTTC
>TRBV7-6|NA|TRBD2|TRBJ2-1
CASSLAGLDNEQFF
TGTGCCAGCAGCTTAGCGGGACTAGACAATGAGCAGTTCTTC
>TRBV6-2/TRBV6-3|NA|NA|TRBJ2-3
CASSYDGYNFHTQYF
TGTGCCAGCAGTTACGATGGATACAACTTCCATACGCAGTATTTT
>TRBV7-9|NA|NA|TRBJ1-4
CASSFGTVNEKLFF
TGTGCCAGCAGCTTCGGGACGGTGAATGAAAAACTGTTTTTT
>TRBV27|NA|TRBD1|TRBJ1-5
CASNPTGANQPQHF
TGTGCCAGCAACCCGACAGGGGCAAATCAGCCCCAGCATTTT
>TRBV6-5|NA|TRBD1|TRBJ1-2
CASSGTENYGYTF
TGTGCCAGCAGCGGGACAGAGAACTATGGCTACACCTTC
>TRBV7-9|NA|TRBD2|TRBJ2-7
CASSPGLAGRSEEQYF
TGTGCCAGCAGCCCGGGACTAGCGGGACGCTCTGAGGAGCAGTACTTC
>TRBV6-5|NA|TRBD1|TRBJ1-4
CASSSRTGLNEKLFF
TGTGCCAGCAGTTCCCGGACAGGGCTCAATGAAAAACTGTTTTTT
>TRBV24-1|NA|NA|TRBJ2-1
CATSGSSYNEQFF
TGTGCCACCAGTGGTAGCTCCTACAATGAGCAGTTCTTC
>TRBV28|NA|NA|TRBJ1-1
CASSGQNTEAFF
TGTGCCAGCAGTGGGCAGAACACTGAAGCTTTCTTT
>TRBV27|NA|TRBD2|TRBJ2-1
CASSLSSGGAFEQFF
TGTGCCAGCAGTTTATCTAGCGGGGGGGCTTTTGAGCAGTTCTTC
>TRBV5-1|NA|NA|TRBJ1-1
CASGPQGAASTEAFF
TGCGCCAGCGGACCACAGGGCGCGGCATCCACTGAAGCTTTCTTT
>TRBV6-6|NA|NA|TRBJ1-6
CASSSDQGRTPLHF
TGTGCCAGCAGTTCTGATCAGGGCAGGACACCCCTCCACTTT
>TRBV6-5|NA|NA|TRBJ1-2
CASSYSNRDGGYTF
TGTGCCAGCAGTTACTCCAACAGGGATGGGGGCTACACCTTC
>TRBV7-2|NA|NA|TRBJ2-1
CASSFGTYDNEQFF
TGTGCCAGCAGCTTCGGGACATACGACAATGAGCAGTTCTTC
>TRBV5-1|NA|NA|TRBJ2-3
CASSPREFASTDTQYF
TGCGCCAGCAGCCCCAGGGAGTTCGCTAGCACAGATACGCAGTATTTT
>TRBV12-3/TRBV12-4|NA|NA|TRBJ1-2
CASTSPGRDGYTF
TGTGCCAGCACCTCCCCCGGCAGGGATGGCTACACCTTC
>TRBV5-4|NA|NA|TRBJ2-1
CASSSEGYNEQFF
TGTGCCAGCAGCTCGGAGGGCTACAATGAGCAGTTCTTC
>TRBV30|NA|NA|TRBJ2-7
CAWIRQWGAETYEQYF
TGTGCCTGGATTCGACAATGGGGGGCCGAAACCTACGAGCAGTACTTC
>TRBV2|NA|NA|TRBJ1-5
CASNQIYSNQPQHF
TGTGCCAGCAACCAGATTTATAGCAATCAGCCCCAGCATTTT
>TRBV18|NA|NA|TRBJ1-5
CASSLNQGMEQPQHF
TGTGCCAGCTCACTAAACCAGGGGATGGAGCAGCCCCAGCATTTT
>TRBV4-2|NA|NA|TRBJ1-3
CASSERQYSGNTIYF
TGTGCCAGCAGCGAACGACAGTACTCTGGAAACACCATATATTTT
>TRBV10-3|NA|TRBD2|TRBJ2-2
CAIRNGLALTGELFF
TGTGCCATCAGAAATGGACTAGCGCTCACCGGGGAGCTGTTTTTT
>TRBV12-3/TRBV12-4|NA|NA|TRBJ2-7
CASSLESGYEQYF
TGTGCCAGCAGTTTAGAATCCGGGTACGAGCAGTACTTC
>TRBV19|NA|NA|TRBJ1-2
CASTSIWAETNYGYTF
TGTGCCAGTACCTCCATTTGGGCGGAAACCAACTATGGCTACACCTTC
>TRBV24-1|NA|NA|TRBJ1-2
CATSDRDSYGYTF
TGTGCCACCAGTGACCGTGACAGCTATGGCTACACCTTC
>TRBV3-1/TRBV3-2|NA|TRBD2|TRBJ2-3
CASSHRASGGDTQYF
TGTGCCAGCAGCCATCGAGCTAGCGGGGGAGATACGCAGTATTTT
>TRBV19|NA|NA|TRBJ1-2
CASSVQRPPRPYGYTF
TGTGCCAGTAGTGTCCAGCGGCCCCCCCGCCCCTATGGCTACACCTTC
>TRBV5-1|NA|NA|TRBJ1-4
CASSLKESTNEKLFF
TGCGCCAGCAGCTTGAAGGAGTCAACTAATGAAAAACTGTTTTTT
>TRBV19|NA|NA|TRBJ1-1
CATHSGGAGNTEAFF
TGTGCCACTCATTCTGGGGGGGCGGGGAACACTGAAGCTTTCTTT
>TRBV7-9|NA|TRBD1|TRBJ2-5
CASSLTGAVETQYF
TGTGCCAGCAGCTTAACAGGGGCGGTGGAGACCCAGTACTTC
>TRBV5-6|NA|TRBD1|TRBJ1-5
CASSLWAGGQPQHF
TGTGCCAGCAGCTTGTGGGCAGGGGGTCAGCCCCAGCATTTT
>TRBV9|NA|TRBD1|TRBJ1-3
CASSGGTGSTPTVGNTIYF
TGTGCCAGCAGTGGGGGGACAGGGAGTACGCCGACTGTCGGAAACACCATATATTTT
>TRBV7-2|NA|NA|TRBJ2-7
CASSPGQRAYEQYF
TGTGCCAGCAGCCCAGGACAGCGGGCCTACGAGCAGTACTTC
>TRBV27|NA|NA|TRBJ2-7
CASSPGPQPYEQYF
TGTGCCAGCAGTCCCGGGCCTCAACCCTACGAGCAGTACTTC
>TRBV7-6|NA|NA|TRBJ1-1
CASSFQENTEAFF
TGTGCCAGCAGCTTTCAAGAAAACACTGAAGCTTTCTTT
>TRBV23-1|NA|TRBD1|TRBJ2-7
CASSRGQGFNEQYF
TGCGCCAGCAGCAGGGGACAGGGTTTCAACGAGCAGTACTTC
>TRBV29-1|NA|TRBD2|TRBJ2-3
CSVETSGRVSTDTQYF
TGCAGCGTTGAAACTAGCGGGAGGGTTAGCACAGATACGCAGTATTTT
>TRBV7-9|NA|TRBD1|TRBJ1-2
CASSLVAGTGVNYGYTF
TGTGCCAGCAGCTTAGTCGCCGGGACAGGGGTGAACTATGGCTACACCTTC
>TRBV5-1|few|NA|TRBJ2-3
CASSRDSTDTQYF
TGCGCCAGCAGCCGGGACAGCACAGATACGCAGTATTTT